This TCR beta chain was profiled in a study of blood T cell repertoires in COVID-19 (dated by TCRdb to the early 2020s). In terms of the full investigation: Samples from collaborators originated in the United States, Italy and Spain and spanned both the acute and convalescent phases of COVID-19. The material from the prospective study consisted of cDNA or gDNA derived from T cells, B-cell-depleted T cells, or PBMCs. Subjects who had been exposed to COVID-19, were actively infected with it, or had recovered from it provided the deeply sampled blood TCRbeta repertoires that made up the dataset. Where HLA class I and class II types were available, the types were taken from metadata supplied by the sample provider, not from assay-based typing. The repertoires were released in a freely available public database meant as a resource for research on the immune response to SARS-CoV-2. The samples were drawn from two sources: the first 160 participants of the ongoing ImmuneRACE study, and fewer than 1,500 subjects contributed by 6 global collaborators. Nearly every sample came with metadata listing a de-identified subject ID, COVID-19 status, age in years and sex. Results and caveats for the whole study, not just this receptor: Clinical and demographic metadata were provided uncurated, with the amount varying by source and participant.

A remark on this clone: Its antigen has not been determined. Base qualities were left out, and no much larger clone turns up one base away.

The collaborating institutions used their own protocols to collect whole blood in K2EDTA tubes. For TCRbeta analysis, collaborators shipped samples as frozen whole blood, isolated PBMCs, or DNA extracted from either of those sample types. The CDR3 contains 15 residues, cysteine and phenylalanine counted. Just CDR3 DNA is preserved here, 45 bases in frame from base 1. As encoded in the germline V gene (reference sequence), CDR1 is SGHKS while CDR2 is YYEKEE. V and J are truncated by 4 bases and 2 bases respectively, leaving an intervening sequence of 14 bases. The immunoSEQ Assay, a bias-controlled multiplex PCR, was used to amplify TCRbeta CDR3 regions from genomic DNA. On the authors' methods: The number of nucleated cells in each sample was estimated from the amplification of reference gene primers within the assay. To quantify the absolute abundance of each unique TCRbeta CDR3 rearrangement, sequence reads were collapsed and filtered. For each sample, productive Simpson clonality was calculated as the square root of Simpson's diversity index across productive rearrangements. Drawn from immuneACCESS, this table holds only the in-frame rearrangements with V and J called that TCRdb kept. Clones are partly lost; checked studies trace under half to an unresolved V gene and leave the rest unexplained. V and J calls and clone size are given by that table; D and trimming were obtained from the DNA. A total of roughly 140,000 clones appear in this sample, roughly 85% of them only once. Clones ranked in the top ten supply roughly 2.9% of the sample.

Sequenced input: peripheral blood. The origin of this receptor is a man in his forties or fifties with acute or convalescent COVID-19. This sequence uses TRBV5-5 and TRBJ2-3; tentative D gene TRBD2, with 6 bases matching. Here the CDR3 is given as CASSPEGGVTDTQYF. The DNA is as follows: TGTGCCAGCAGCCCAGAAGGCGGGGTCACAGATACGCAGTATTTT.